This entry lists 24 T cell receptor beta chains sequenced from one sample in a study of pediatric ulcerative colitis. The method was immunoSEQ multiplex PCR; TCRdb's version includes in-frame clones alone and lacks a portion of them. The data hold 40,000 to 60,000 clones, with under 80% observed a single time. The rectum was sampled with one to two pinch biopsies at colonoscopy. The specimen was gut tissue. These receptors all come from a girl aged 10 to 17 with moderate ulcerative colitis.

This rearrangement joins TRBV18 to TRBJ2-3; TRBD1 agrees at 7 bases. This CDR3 is 16 amino acids long. V lost 6 bases, J lost 1 base, and 10 bases stayed unmatched. CDR1 and CDR2 (germline): KGHSH, LQKENI. CDR3 amino acids: CASSPRRQGRTDTQYF. As DNA, the CDR3 is TGTGCCAGCTCTCCCCGGCGACAGGGCCGCACAGATACGCAGTATTTT.

The rearrangement joins TRBV6-5 to TRBJ2-7; 7 bases align to TRBD2. There are 14 residues in the CDR3. V was clipped by 0 bases and J by 6 bases; unmatched bases: 5. Germline loops: CDR1 MNHEY, CDR2 SVGAGI. The DNA for the CDR3 is TGTGCCAGCAGTTACTCGAGTCCGGGAGGCGAGCAGTACTTC. It translates to CASSYSSPGGEQYF.

The rearrangement links TRBV5-4 to TRBJ2-5; TRBD1 matches 8 bases. CDR1 SGHNT and CDR2 YYREEE come from the germline V gene (reference sequence). V shed 0 bases and J 5 bases; nucleotides not matched to a gene: 15. This CDR3 is 18 amino acids long. This CDR3 reads CASSLAGSAGGARETQYF. For the CDR3, the DNA is TGTGCCAGCAGCTTGGCGGGGTCGGCAGGGGGCGCCCGGGAGACCCAGTACTTC.

The rearrangement uses TRBV27 and TRBJ2-7; D is unresolved. The V end was cut by 0 bases, the J end by 3 bases, with 6 bases between. There are 13 residues in the CDR3. Germline V gene data show CDR1 as MNHEY and CDR2 as SMNVEV (reference sequence). The CDR3 here is CASSLSVSYEQYF. CDR3 nucleotides: TGTGCCAGCAGTTTATCGGTTAGCTACGAGCAGTACTTC.

Here the CDR3 reads CASREPGQGNYGYTF. Here the CDR3 DNA reads TGTGCCAGCAGAGAACCGGGACAGGGTAACTATGGCTACACCTTC. The chain joins TRBV6-1 to TRBJ1-2; 9 bases line up with TRBD1. With 6 bases clipped from V and 1 base from J, the junction kept 6 bases outside the gene matches. CDR1 is MNHNS, CDR2 SASEGT, per germline. The CDR3 has 15 amino acids.

This clone was observed a single time. The genes are TRBV28 and TRBJ1-1, with D possibly matching TRBD1 (5 bases). The germline V gene has CDR1 MDHEN and CDR2 SYDVKM. The CDR3 is 14 residues long. Trimming cost V 2 bases and J 7 bases, with 14 bases left between them. CDR3 DNA: TGTGCCAGCAGTTTACATCGGCAGGGTGGTGAAGCTTTCTTT. Amino acid sequence: CASSLHRQGGEAFF.

DNA for the CDR3: TGCAGCGCTAGGACTAGGAGGGGCAATGAGCAGTTCTTC. Translated: CSARTRRGNEQFF. The chain couples TRBV29-1 to TRBJ2-1; 7 nucleotides match TRBD2. V was clipped by 7 bases and J by 6 bases; unmatched bases: 9. The CDR3 extends over 13 amino acids. The germline CDR1 and CDR2 sequences are SQVTM and ANQGSEA.

V is TRBV5-1 and J is TRBJ2-7, with D perhaps matching TRBD1 or TRBD2 (5 bases each). Germline loops: CDR1 SGHRS, CDR2 YFSETQ. Deletions cut 0 bases from V and 6 bases from J, with 7 bases between. This CDR3 spans 12 amino acids. CDR3 coding DNA: TGCGCCAGCAGCTTGGTCGGGGCCGAGCAGTACTTC. Protein product: CASSLVGAEQYF.

The table lists this clone with a count of one. This chain uses TRBV25-1 with TRBJ2-7; tentatively, D is TRBD1 (5 bases). The CDR3 runs to 13 residues. Trimming took 7 bases from V and 2 from J, leaving 12 bases between them. Germline lookup yields CDR1 MGHDK and CDR2 SYGVNS. The CDR3 loop reads CASMNRNAYEQYF. The CDR3 nucleotides read TGTGCCAGCATGAACAGGAACGCCTACGAGCAGTACTTC.

The chain links TRBV30 to TRBJ2-5; D gene unclear. Trimming shortened V by 2 bases and J by 5 bases, and 9 bases separated the two germline ends. CDR1 and CDR2 (germline): GTSNPN, SVGIG (reference sequence). This CDR3 is built from 12 residues. The CDR3 here is CAWSPMRETQYF. DNA for the CDR3: TGTGCCTGGAGTCCTATGCGGGAGACCCAGTACTTC.

V is TRBV9 and J is TRBJ2-2; no clear D. Germline V gene lookup returns CDR1 SGDLS and CDR2 YYNGEE. The V end was cut by 2 bases, the J end by 4 bases, with 9 bases between. This CDR3 spans 14 amino acids. The CDR3 sequence is CASSVDLSTGELFF. DNA for the CDR3: TGTGCCAGCAGCGTCGACCTAAGCACCGGGGAGCTGTTTTTT.

The CDR3 here is CASGPTYGTQETQYF. In DNA, the CDR3 is TGTGCTAGTGGCCCTACCTATGGGACTCAAGAGACCCAGTACTTC. This rearrangement joins TRBV12-5 to TRBJ2-5; D might be TRBD2 (6 bases). V lost 6 bases to trimming and J lost 2 bases, with 16 bases between them. This CDR3 spans 15 amino acids. Germline CDR1 and CDR2: LGHNT and FRNRAP.

The chain recombines TRBV7-8 with TRBJ1-4; 7 positions agree with TRBD1. Germline trimming cut 5 bases from V and 7 bases from J; bases unmatched to any gene: 16. The germline gives CDR1 SGHVS, CDR2 FQNEAQ. CDR3 length: 17 residues. The CDR3 sequence is CASSPGSTYSGGEKLFF. As DNA, the CDR3 is TGTGCCAGCAGCCCAGGGAGTACTTATTCAGGGGGTGAAAAACTGTTTTTT.

This chain connects TRBV5-4 to TRBJ2-5; 7 bases are a match to TRBD1. The germline V gene has CDR1 SGHNT and CDR2 YYREEE (reference sequence). J lost 2 bases, V lost 8 bases, and 12 bases had no gene match. The CDR3 is 15 residues long. CDR3 residues: CASQTGTVKQETQYF. In nucleotides, the CDR3 is TGTGCCAGTCAAACTGGGACAGTAAAACAAGAGACCCAGTACTTC. Drawing the rest from reference TRBV5-4 and TRBJ2-5, the complete variable domain is ETGVTQSPTHLIKTRGQQVTLRCSSQSGHNTVSWYQQALGQGPQFIFQYYREEENGRGNFPPRFSGLQFPNYSSELNVNALELDDSALYLCASQTGTVKQETQYFGPGTRLLVL.

This clone has only a few counts. CDR3 loop: CASRSKQTAQETQYF. As DNA, the CDR3 is TGTGCCAGCAGATCGAAACAGACGGCCCAAGAGACCCAGTACTTC. This sequence joins TRBV5-6 and TRBJ2-5; D not resolved. CDR1 and CDR2 (germline): SGHDT, YYEEEE. CDR3 length: 15 residues. V was trimmed by 5 bases and J by 1 base, leaving 15 bases between them.

The chain carries TRBV7-2 and TRBJ1-5; D is possibly TRBD1 (5 bases). Trimming cost V 4 bases and J 7 bases, with 20 bases left between them. Germline-derived CDR1 and CDR2 are SGHTA and FQGNSA. This CDR3 spans 16 amino acids. Here the CDR3 DNA reads TGTGCCAGCAGCTGGGGACGGGCCCTAGACTCGCAGCCCCAGCATTTT. Amino acids: CASSWGRALDSQPQHF.

This clone was recorded only once. The gene calls are TRBV29-1 and TRBJ1-1; no definite D call. The germline CDR1 and CDR2 sequences are SQVTM and ANQGSEA. This CDR3 is built from 12 residues. The germline V and J ends were trimmed by 6 bases and 0 bases, with 8 bases remaining between them. CDR3 in DNA: TGCAGCGTGGGCGACATGAACACTGAAGCTTTCTTT. Residues: CSVGDMNTEAFF.

The J gene is TRBJ2-6, the V gene TRBV9, with 7 positions matching TRBD1. The CDR3 is 17 amino acids. The V gene's germline CDR1 is SGDLS and CDR2 YYNGEE. Germline trimming cut 2 bases from V and 0 bases from J; bases unmatched to any gene: 5. CDR3 coding DNA: TGTGCCAGCAGCGTCAGGGGGACCCTCTCTGGGGCCAACGTCCTGACTTTC. It translates to CASSVRGTLSGANVLTF.

This clone was recorded a few times. This sequence joins TRBV14 and TRBJ2-7, with TRBD2 matching 9 bases. This CDR3 has 13 amino acids. The junction had 7 bases not matched to a gene; V was cut back by 10 bases and J by 3 bases. Germline CDR1 reads SGHDN; CDR2 reads FVKESK. The CDR3 loop reads CAIEGLAIYEQYF. The CDR3 nucleotides are TGTGCCATCGAAGGACTAGCGATCTACGAGCAGTACTTC.

This chain joins TRBV28 and TRBJ1-2; D is unresolved. Trimming left V 3 bases short and J 2 bases short, with 7 bases between. This CDR3 spans 13 amino acids. Germline CDR1 reads MDHEN; CDR2 reads SYDVKM. The DNA for the CDR3 is TGTGCCAGCAGTTTGGACCTAAACTATGGCTACACCTTC. Translated, it gives CASSLDLNYGYTF.

This clone was counted a few times. V gene TRBV19 combines with J gene TRBJ1-5; tentatively, D is TRBD1 (5 bases). The CDR3 has 18 amino acids. CDR1 LNHDA and CDR2 SQIVND come from the germline V gene (reference sequence). Trimming removed 6 bases at V and 2 bases at J, with 23 bases between. CDR3 bases: TGTGCCAGTAGAGAGGCCAGATGGGACGATATTGGCAATCAGCCCCAGCATTTT. Residues: CASREARWDDIGNQPQHF. The complete variable domain, with remaining parts taken from reference TRBV19 and TRBJ1-5, reads DGGITQSPKYLFRKEGQNVTLSCEQNLNHDAMYWYRQDPGQGLRLIYYSQIVNDFQKGDIAEGYSVSREKKESFPLTVTSAQKNPTAFYLCASREARWDDIGNQPQHFGDGTRLSIL.

This chain joins TRBV5-1 and TRBJ2-1; the D gene could be TRBD1 or TRBD2 (5 bases each). CDR3 length: 16 amino acids. Germline CDR1 and CDR2: SGHRS and YFSETQ. Trimming stripped 2 bases from V and 0 bases from J, with 12 bases between. CDR3 sequence reads: CASSLLGEPSYNEQFF. In DNA, the CDR3 is TGCGCCAGCAGCTTATTGGGGGAGCCCTCCTACAATGAGCAGTTCTTC.

The V call is TRBV7-8, the J call TRBJ1-1; TRBD1 matches 7 bases. The germline V gene encodes CDR1 SGHVS and CDR2 FQNEAQ. The CDR3 contains 15 residues. The V gene end was trimmed by 2 bases and the J gene end by 2 bases; junction bases not matched to a gene: 5. CDR3 amino acids: CASSLRDSPNTEAFF. The CDR3 DNA follows: TGTGCCAGCAGCTTAAGGGACAGTCCCAACACTGAAGCTTTCTTT.

The chain couples TRBV19 to TRBJ2-7; no clear D gene. The CDR3 sequence is 13 residues long. CDR1 is LNHDA and CDR2 is SQIVND in the germline V gene (reference sequence). With 1 base removed from V and 2 bases from J, the gap between germline ends came to 6 bases. The DNA for the CDR3 is TGTGCCAGTAGTATAGTCGGAACCTACGAGCAGTACTTC. Protein: CASSIVGTYEQYF.